The clone carrying this T cell receptor (beta chain) was seen repeatedly, ten times or more. Its antigen remains unknown. At one boundary the junction diverges from the germline segment, which might be a read error. This entry belongs to a study of Graves' ophthalmopathy and Graves' hyperthyroidism. Findings of the study overall: The blood repertoire also included most expanded thyroid clonotypes above 0.001 frequency.

Germline-derived CDR1 and CDR2 are SGHDN and FVKESK. The CDR3 spans 12 residues. The TCR beta CDR3 regions underwent amplification from RNA transcripts. The first round was an RT-PCR with HTBI primers, and the second round was a multiplex PCR. TCRdb used MiXCR to reprocess the multiplex PCR reads, holding one entry per CDR3 protein. The sample consists of around 470,000 distinct CDR3 sequences, approximately 15% of them appearing once. In donors with ophthalmopathy, activity was moderate-to-severe, with CAS ≥3, NOSPECS ≥4 and duration under 3 months. Sequencing was done on a sample of blood. The TCR was taken from a woman aged 30 to 39 with Graves' ophthalmopathy. The chain has TRBV14 and TRBJ1-3; TRBD1 aligns across 7 bases. In DNA form, the CDR3 reads TGTGCCAGCAGCCGACCCGCCGGGACAGTAAATTTT. It specifies CASSRPAGTVNF.